This T cell receptor beta chain stems from a study of T cell responses to AZD1222 COVID-19 vaccine. Findings and caveats of the study: CD4 TCRs associated with vaccination spanned spike, dominating at 160-218 and 743-854.

Worth noting for this clone: The antigen remains undetermined.

TCRdb's copy holds only in-frame clones and misses some; the assay was immunoSEQ multiplex PCR. In the table there are about 120,000 clones, approximately 83% of which are singletons. This specimen was peripheral blood, taken on day 0 of AZD1222 vaccination. This clonotype originated in an adult in good health.

The CDR3 DNA reads TGTGCCAGCACCCCGAACAGCCCTCATGAGCAGTTCTTC. Translation gives CASTPNSPHEQFF. The chain recombines TRBV27 with TRBJ2-1; no clear D. Trimming shortened V by 7 bases and J by 8 bases, and 15 bases separated the two germline ends. Germline V lookup: CDR1 MNHEY, CDR2 SMNVEV (reference sequence). This CDR3 is 13 amino acids long.